This TCR beta chain was sequenced for a study of shared clonotypes between healthy human individuals (dated by TCRdb to about 2020). A note on the overall study: Three men and a couple of women, aged 18 to 49 years, made up the cohort. Libraries were prepared and TCR repertoires were sequenced by different laboratories using diverse techniques, in order to increase sequencing depth and limit assay-specific biases. Per donor, leukapheresis produced somewhere between about 0.94 and 10 billion PBMCs. To estimate repertoire size and how much clonotype sharing occurs between individuals, the study deeply sequenced the blood TCR repertoires of roughly 5 healthy adults. Per donor, three plates each were used for CD4 naive and CD4 memory, two for CD8 naive, and one for CD8 memory. Summary of the overall study and its limitations: Sampling was restricted to blood, and TCR repertoires in tissue are likely to differ from TCR repertoires in blood. Pairwise subsampling indicated that sequencing depth was expected to affect the degree of clonotype sharing among donors. Even with the large sequencing depth, rarefaction of the sorted-subset datasets indicated that sequencing was incomplete. Compared with non-shared clonotypes, the clonotypes found in all four sorted-subset donors had higher generation probabilities. Naive subsets generally had larger estimated clonotype richness than memory subsets did. Because the study included a small number of donors, the genetic and exposure-history diversity represented was limited. Across a handful of donors, approximately 5% of naive CD4, around 3.5% of naive CD8, about 2.3% of memory CD4, and under 0.45% of memory CD8 clonotypes were shared.

Using the deep immunoSEQ assay, TCR CDR3 regions were amplified from genomic DNA by multiplex PCR. Genomic DNA extracted from each cell subset was distributed evenly over all wells of several immunoSEQ 96-well plates, and each plate served as one replicate. For sorted subsets, 150 to 200 ng genomic DNA, equal to 25,000 to 35,000 T cell genomes, was loaded into each replicate PCR. Purified libraries were measured with a Qubit 3.0 fluorometer, size-checked on a Bioanalyzer 2100, and measured again with the KAPA Library Quantification kit. Every immunoSEQ 96-well plate was sequenced on a separate single-read 150-cycle Illumina NextSeq 550 flow cell. The published analysis was carried out like this. Because the immunoSEQ output held only junctional sequences and lacked quality scores, the filtering could not match the filtering applied to full-length reads. Sequences were annotated with PyIR, a Python wrapper for IgBLAST v1.9, using IMGT germline references to assign V/J genes and CDR3. Reads were filtered out if the reads had weak V/J assignments (E-value above 1e-6), no CDR3, stop codons, out-of-frame junctions, or ambiguous translated residues. A V3J clonotype was defined by an identical inferred V gene, J gene, and CDR3 amino acid sequence. Percentage overlap between repertoires was computed as shared unique clonotypes divided by the size of the smaller repertoire. Three approaches were used to assess repertoire richness: RTK rarefaction, the Chao1 estimator, and Recon v2.1 estimates of unobserved clonotypes. Generation probabilities were computed with OLGA for all TCRbeta clonotypes obtained by the gDNA method from a few donors. Drawn from immuneACCESS, this table holds only the in-frame rearrangements with V and J called that TCRdb kept. Clones are partly lost; checked studies trace under half to an unresolved V gene and leave the rest unexplained. The DNA gave D and trimming, while V, J and clone size come from that table. This sample lists roughly 570,000 clones; roughly 98% were detected once. Together, the top ten hold 0.3% of the sample.

CD8 naive samples consisted of CD45RO-negative cells that were positively selected for CCR7, yielding a CD45RA+CCR7+ population without TemRA cells. The donors were healthy, HIV-negative adults who had no recently reported acute infections or vaccinations. Every donor was a Caucasian adult residing in Nashville, Tennessee, USA. After blood collection by leukapheresis, PBMCs were isolated using Ficoll-Histopaque density gradient centrifugation and then cryopreserved in the vapor phase of liquid nitrogen. Purity and quantity of every magnetically sorted T cell population were checked by analytical flow cytometry. From each sorted fraction, genomic DNA was isolated and quantified by UV absorbance on a Nanodrop 2000c. As to this clone: Its recognized antigen is unknown. No qualities accompany the bases; no much larger clone lies one base away.

This sequence was found in a man aged 30 to 45 in good health. Source material: naive CD8+ T cells sorted from blood. This specimen's cell subset or site label, interpreted: CD45RA+CCR7+.

The CDR3 loop reads CASRLQVDTGELFF. In nucleotide form, the sequence is TGTGCCAGCAGACTTCAAGTTGACACCGGGGAGCTGTTTTTT. The chain uses TRBV9 and TRBJ2-2, with the D gene not confidently named. Via the germline V gene, CDR1 is SGDLS and CDR2 YYNGEE. Measured from the cysteine to the phenylalanine, the CDR3 is 14 residues long. Only CDR3 DNA remains: 42 bases, in frame from the first base. V loses 5 bases of germline sequence and J loses 3 bases, and the interval between the two ends is 11 bases.